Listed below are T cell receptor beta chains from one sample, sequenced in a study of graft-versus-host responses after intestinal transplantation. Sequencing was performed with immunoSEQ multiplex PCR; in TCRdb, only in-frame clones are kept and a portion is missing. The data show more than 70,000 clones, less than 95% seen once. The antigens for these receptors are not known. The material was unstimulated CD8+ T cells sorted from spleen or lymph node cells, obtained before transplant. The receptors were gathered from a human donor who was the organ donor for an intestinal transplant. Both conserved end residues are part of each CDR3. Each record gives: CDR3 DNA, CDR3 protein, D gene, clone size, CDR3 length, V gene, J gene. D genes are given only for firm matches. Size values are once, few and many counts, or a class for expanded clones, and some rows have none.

TGTGCCAGCAGTCGGGGGGGCCGGGGAGAGACCCAGTACTTC	CASSRGGRGETQYF	TRBD2	-	14	TRBV11-2	TRBJ2-5
TGTGCCAGCAGTTTATCGGGGGCAGGGTGGCATGGCTACACCTTC	CASSLSGAGWHGYTF	-	-	15	TRBV27	TRBJ1-2
TGTGCCAGCAGCTTGGGACAGGATAACGAGCAGTACTTC	CASSLGQDNEQYF	-	-	13	TRBV5-4	TRBJ2-7
TGTGCCAGCAGCTTAGTCCGGGGCTACGAGCAGTACTTC	CASSLVRGYEQYF	-	-	13	TRBV7-8	TRBJ2-7
TGTGCCAGCAGCTTATTCCTTCCGGGACTGAGCACAGATACGCAGTATTTT	CASSLFLPGLSTDTQYF	-	once	17	TRBV5-6	TRBJ2-3
TGTGCCAGCAGCGTAGACGGGTCACGATTTTACGAGCAGTACTTC	CASSVDGSRFYEQYF	-	-	15	TRBV9	TRBJ2-7
TGTGCCAGCAGTAGCGGGACACACATCAGCACAGATACGCAGTATTTT	CASSSGTHISTDTQYF	-	-	16	TRBV6-6	TRBJ2-3
TGTGCCAGCAGCCTCTCAGGGGCCATCTACTACGAGCAGTACTTC	CASSLSGAIYYEQYF	-	-	15	TRBV5-6	TRBJ2-7
TGTGCCAGCAGCTTCGAGACAGACAATGAGCAGTTCTTC	CASSFETDNEQFF	-	-	13	TRBV11-2	TRBJ2-1
TGCGCCAGCAGCCAGAAATTAGCGGGGAGGACATACAATGAGCAGTTCTTC	CASSQKLAGRTYNEQFF	TRBD2	-	17	TRBV4-1	TRBJ2-1
TGTGCCAGCAGTTACTCGGCAGAGGGCAATCAGCCCCAGCATTTT	CASSYSAEGNQPQHF	-	-	15	TRBV6-5	TRBJ1-5
TGTGCCAGCAGCTTGTTCAAGCTCTACGAGCAGTACTTC	CASSLFKLYEQYF	-	-	13	TRBV5-6	TRBJ2-7
TGCACCAGCAGCCAGAGGACTAGCGGGGACTACGAGCAGTACTTC	CTSSQRTSGDYEQYF	-	-	15	TRBV1	TRBJ2-7
TGTGCCAGCTCACCGGGGAGCTCCTACGAGCAGTACTTC	CASSPGSSYEQYF	-	once	13	TRBV18	TRBJ2-7
TGTGCCAGCAGCTTAGAGGACCACAGGGGGCTTACGAACACTGAAGCTTTCTTT	CASSLEDHRGLTNTEAFF	TRBD1	-	18	TRBV11-2	TRBJ1-1
TGTGCCAGCAGCTTAATTCCAGGGGTTGGGGAGACCCAGTACTTC	CASSLIPGVGETQYF	-	-	15	TRBV7-3	TRBJ2-5
TGCGCCAGCAGCCAAGTCGCAGATCAGCCCCAGCATTTT	CASSQVADQPQHF	-	-	13	TRBV4-1	TRBJ1-5
TGTGCCAGCAGCGCAATGCAACAGGGATACTACGAGCAGTACTTC	CASSAMQQGYYEQYF	-	-	15	TRBV7-9	TRBJ2-7
TGTGCCAGCAGCCAATGGGGCCTGGGGAACACCGGGGAGCTGTTTTTT	CASSQWGLGNTGELFF	-	-	16	TRBV11-2	TRBJ2-2
TGTGCCAGCAGCTTATTTCCGGGACTAGCGGACGGCGGGGAGCAGTACTTC	CASSLFPGLADGGEQYF	TRBD2	-	17	TRBV7-2	TRBJ2-7
TGTGCCAGCAGCTCCCGGGACAGACCCGATAATGAGCAGTTCTTC	CASSSRDRPDNEQFF	TRBD1	-	15	TRBV5-4	TRBJ2-1
TGTGCTAGTGGACGTGGGACTAGCGGGGTCTACGAGCAGTACTTC	CASGRGTSGVYEQYF	TRBD2	-	15	TRBV12-5	TRBJ2-7
TGTGCCAGCAGCTTAGTAAGCGGGGCTTACGAGCAGTACTTC	CASSLVSGAYEQYF	TRBD2	once	14	TRBV7-2	TRBJ2-7
TGTGCCAGCAGTGAAGTGTCAGGGATCTCCTATGGCTACACCTTC	CASSEVSGISYGYTF	-	-	15	TRBV6-1	TRBJ1-2
TGTGCCAGCACTCTGGGGCCGATAGGCAATCAGCCCCAGCATTTT	CASTLGPIGNQPQHF	-	-	15	TRBV2	TRBJ1-5
TGTGCCAGCAGCCAATTGGGACAGCAAGAGACCCAGTACTTC	CASSQLGQQETQYF	TRBD1	-	14	TRBV4-2	TRBJ2-5
TGTGCCAGCAGCGGGGGGCCCTTCACAGATACGCAGTATTTT	CASSGGPFTDTQYF	-	once	14	TRBV9	TRBJ2-3
TGTGCCAGCAGTGAAGGGCAGGGTGTTTCACCCCTCCACTTT	CASSEGQGVSPLHF	-	-	14	TRBV2	TRBJ1-6
TGTGCCAGCAGCTTGGGCCGAGGAGACTATGGCTACACCTTC	CASSLGRGDYGYTF	-	-	14	TRBV5-4	TRBJ1-2
TGTGCCAGCAGCTTAGATAGAGGGCCCCCAGATACGCAGTATTTT	CASSLDRGPPDTQYF	-	-	15	TRBV7-9	TRBJ2-3
TGTGCCAGCAGCCCCGACAGGATTGAAGCTTTCTTT	CASSPDRIEAFF	-	-	12	TRBV6-1	TRBJ1-1
TGTGCCAGCAGCCCCGTAGGGGGGGATAGTTCACCCCTCCACTTT	CASSPVGGDSSPLHF	-	few	15	TRBV7-9	TRBJ1-6
TGTGCCAGTAGGGAGAGGGATCGAGCCCAGCATTTT	CASRERDRAQHF	-	-	12	TRBV19	TRBJ1-5
TGTGCCAGTAGTATATCTAGCGGGGGGGCTTTAGAGACCCAGTACTTC	CASSISSGGALETQYF	TRBD2	-	16	TRBV19	TRBJ2-5
TGTGCCAGCGCCCGCAACATATACCAAGAGACCCAGTACTTC	CASARNIYQETQYF	-	-	14	TRBV27	TRBJ2-5
TGTGCCAGCAGCGACCTAGCGGGGGGCTACAATGAGCAGTTCTTC	CASSDLAGGYNEQFF	TRBD2	-	15	TRBV6-5	TRBJ2-1
TGCAGCGTTAGTTTAGCCAGCACAGATACGCAGTATTTT	CSVSLASTDTQYF	-	-	13	TRBV29-1	TRBJ2-3
TGCGCCAGCAGTCCTGGACAGGGCCGCGGCAATGGCTACACCTTC	CASSPGQGRGNGYTF	TRBD1	-	15	TRBV10-1	TRBJ1-2
TGTGCCATCAACACCCCGGAGACCGTCTATAACTATGGCTACACCTTC	CAINTPETVYNYGYTF	-	-	16	TRBV5-4	TRBJ1-2
TGTGCCAGCAGCCATTTACAGGGATTGGGTAATCAGCCCCAGCATTTT	CASSHLQGLGNQPQHF	-	-	16	TRBV27	TRBJ1-5
TGTGCCAGCAGTCCCCGGCGTCGGGGTTCACCCCTCCACTTT	CASSPRRRGSPLHF	-	-	14	TRBV27	TRBJ1-6
TGTGCCAGCAGCGTAGAAAGTGCCGGCTACGAGCAGTACTTC	CASSVESAGYEQYF	-	once	14	TRBV9	TRBJ2-7
TGTGCCAGCAGTACATTGGGAGGGTTCGGTGAGCAGTTCTTC	CASSTLGGFGEQFF	TRBD2	-	14	TRBV6-5	TRBJ2-1